The clone carrying this TCR beta chain has a single count. PCR involved 60 Vbeta and 13 Jbeta primers. The protocol was immunoSEQ multiplex PCR, while the TCRdb copy is restricted to in-frame clones and leaves out a portion. The sample includes over 100,000 clones, more than 55% seen only once; the top ten take 1.5% to 1.7%. This sample is drawn from a study of cytomegalovirus exposure and HLA in healthy donors. In germline, CDR1 is SGHRS, CDR2 YFSETQ. CDR3 length equals 15 residues. Trimming cost V 4 bases and J 0 bases, with 10 bases left between them. The origin of this receptor is a young man in good health and CMV-seronegative. The sequenced sample was PBMCs. The V gene is TRBV5-1, the J gene TRBJ1-4; D is ambiguous. Here the CDR3 reads CASSLRGTTNEKLFF. CDR3 bases: TGCGCCAGCAGCCTGCGCGGAACAACTAATGAAAAACTGTTTTTT.